Detailed here is one TCR beta chain. Antigen unknown. It was with 60 Vbeta and 13 Jbeta primers that the PCR ran. Data came from immunoSEQ multiplex PCR; TCRdb stores just in-frame clones and leaves some out. The sample lists around 210,000 clones, around 80% seen once, with more than 0.45% in the top ten. The data originate from a study of cytomegalovirus exposure and HLA in healthy donors. Study observations and caveats: 15,000 to 20,000 TCR beta sequences were associated with HLA alleles at 0.05 false discovery rate in a later analysis. As confirmed in vitro, a few CMV-associated chains were specific for CMV antigens. Later on, an analysis found that several of the most significant clusters appeared to be linked to common viral pathogens, which included parvovirus B19. Whilst most TCR sequences proved rare, a subset of public TCRs occurred across many donors.

This receptor was obtained from a boy aged 5-17 years in good health and CMV-seronegative. The sequencing input was PBMCs.

CDR3 in amino acids: CASSLMAGLNTEAFF. Here the CDR3 DNA reads TGTGCCAGCAGCTTAATGGCAGGTCTGAACACTGAAGCTTTCTTT. The chain carries TRBV7-3 and TRBJ1-1; D not resolved. The CDR3 extends over 15 amino acids. CDR1 and CDR2 (germline): SGHTA, FQGTGA. With 1 base removed from V and 0 bases from J, the gap between germline ends came to 9 bases.